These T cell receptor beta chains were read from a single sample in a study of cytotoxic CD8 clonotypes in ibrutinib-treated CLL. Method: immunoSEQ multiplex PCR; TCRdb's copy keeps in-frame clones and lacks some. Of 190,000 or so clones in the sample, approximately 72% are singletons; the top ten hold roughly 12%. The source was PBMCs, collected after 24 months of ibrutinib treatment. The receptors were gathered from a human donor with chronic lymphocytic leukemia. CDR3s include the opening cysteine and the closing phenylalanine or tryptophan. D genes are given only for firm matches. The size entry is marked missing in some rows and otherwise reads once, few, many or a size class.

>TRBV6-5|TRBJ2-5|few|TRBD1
CASSYPGQGIGTQYF
TGTGCCAGCAGTTACCCGGGACAGGGCATAGGGACCCAGTACTTC
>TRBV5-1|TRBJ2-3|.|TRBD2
CATSGGPDTQYF
TGCGCCACCAGCGGGGGCCCAGATACGCAGTATTTT
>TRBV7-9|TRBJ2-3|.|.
CASSVDRGGGTDTQYF
TGTGCCAGCAGCGTCGACAGGGGAGGGGGCACAGATACGCAGTATTTT
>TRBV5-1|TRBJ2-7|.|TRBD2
CASSLTSGRTEQYF
TGCGCCAGCAGCTTGACTAGCGGGAGAACCGAGCAGTACTTC
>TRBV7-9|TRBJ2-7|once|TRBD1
CASSFLRDRGYEQYF
TGTGCCAGCAGCTTCCTCCGGGACAGGGGATACGAGCAGTACTTC
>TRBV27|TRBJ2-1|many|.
CASSPGPGTPADEQFF
TGTGCCAGCAGTCCGGGGCCCGGGACCCCAGCGGATGAGCAGTTCTTC
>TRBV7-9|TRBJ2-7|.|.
CASSSDRDNAPYEQYF
TGTGCCAGCAGCTCGGACCGGGACAACGCACCCTACGAGCAGTACTTC
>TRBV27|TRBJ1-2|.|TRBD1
CASSLSSQGAYYGYTF
TGTGCCAGCAGTTTATCAAGCCAGGGGGCGTACTATGGCTACACCTTC
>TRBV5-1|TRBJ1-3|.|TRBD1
CASSPGQVGNTIYF
TGCGCCAGCAGCCCCGGACAGGTTGGAAACACCATATATTTT
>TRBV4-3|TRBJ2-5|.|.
CASSRGAGVLIETQYF
TGCGCCAGCAGCCGCGGGGCAGGAGTCCTTATAGAGACCCAGTACTTC
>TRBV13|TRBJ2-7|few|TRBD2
CASSLRASGSDEQYF
TGTGCCAGCAGCTTACGGGCTAGCGGGAGCGACGAGCAGTACTTC